This is a list of T cell receptor beta chains from one sample in a study of blood T cell repertoires in COVID-19. Some clones are missing from TCRdb's copy, which holds only in-frame ones; the method was immunoSEQ multiplex PCR. The table lists 250,000 to 350,000 clones, less than 85% of them singletons. The sequenced sample was peripheral blood. The origin of the receptors is a human donor with COVID-19, enrolled during active disease. The donor label of this sample is uncertain. The conserved cysteine and the conserved F or W are not part of the CDR3 here. Each record gives: V gene, J gene, CDR3 protein.

TRBV5-4	TRBJ2-3	ASSLTVYASTDTQY
TRBV3-1/TRBV3-2	TRBJ1-5	ASSQGQGARLPQH
TRBV6-5	TRBJ1-1	ASSYRTELYTEAF
TRBV19	TRBJ1-1	ASSLGTNTEAF
TRBV30	TRBJ2-1	AWSVGGGRGEQF
TRBV28	TRBJ1-3	ASIRQQGGNTIY
TRBV6-6	TRBJ1-6	ASSDRGERNSPLH
TRBV4-1	TRBJ2-2	ASNLGLAGGRELF
TRBV7-2	TRBJ1-6	ASSLDSSSYNSPLH
TRBV4-1	TRBJ2-7	ASSPSTFTYEQY
TRBV30	TRBJ2-7	AWSALAGGPPYEQY
TRBV11-1	TRBJ2-5	ASSFGSQETQY
TRBV15	TRBJ2-3	ATGGVRADTQY
TRBV7-9	TRBJ1-1	ASSLGSQGPTEAF
TRBV28	TRBJ1-6	ASTGQNSPLH
TRBV19	TRBJ2-7	ATSHRTVSYEQY
TRBV7-7	TRBJ2-1	ASSAAGLAGGGEQF
TRBV5-4	TRBJ2-5	ASSFSGSRGETQY
TRBV28	TRBJ2-2	ASRTGQGGPGELF
TRBV4-1	TRBJ2-5	ASSQVPRGETQY
TRBV30	TRBJ2-7	AWIPGGSSYEQY
TRBV14	TRBJ2-7	ASSPPYPTYEQY
TRBV3-1/TRBV3-2	TRBJ1-1	ASSQESQGTAF
TRBV9	TRBJ2-5	ASSAGTRAFQETQY
TRBV5-1	TRBJ2-3	ASSFLGGDTQY
TRBV5-1	TRBJ2-3	ASSLGLAGRPDTQY
TRBV28	TRBJ1-2	ASSFRGGGYGYT
TRBV7-9	TRBJ2-7	ASSHGLDTYEQY
TRBV7-2	TRBJ2-1	ASSLWLTYFSYNEQF
TRBV7-2	TRBJ2-3	ASSATGTRVDTQY
TRBV7-3	TRBJ2-1	ASSFAGAYNEQF
TRBV28	TRBJ2-2	ASSLRGVTGELF